The 31 T cell receptor beta chains in this list originate from one sample, sequenced in a study of blood T cell repertoires in COVID-19. Using immunoSEQ multiplex PCR, the repertoire was profiled, and TCRdb retains in-frame clones only, with some absent. In the table there are about 250,000 clones, 87% of which are singletons. Sequenced: PBMCs or T cells enriched from blood (not recorded which). These receptors came from a young woman with acute COVID-19.

The J gene is TRBJ2-1, the V gene TRBV19; TRBD1 matches at 10 bases. The CDR3 extends over 14 amino acids. The V segment lost 7 bases and the J segment 4 bases; nucleotides outside the gene matches: 4. Germline loops: CDR1 LNHDA, CDR2 SQIVND (reference sequence). Here the CDR3 DNA reads TGTGCCAGTACCAAGGACAGGGGGTACAATGAGCAGTTCTTC. Its translation: CASTKDRGYNEQFF.

V and J are TRBV5-4 and TRBJ2-2; the D gene is possibly TRBD1 (5 bases). The CDR3 is 15 amino acids. V lost 1 base, J lost 0 bases, and 7 bases lay in between. Germline V gene sequence: CDR1 SGHNT, CDR2 YYREEE (reference sequence). CDR3 nucleotide sequence: TGTGCCAGCAGCTTGAGGGGCGCGAACACCGGGGAGCTGTTTTTT. This gives the protein CASSLRGANTGELFF. Drawing the rest from reference TRBV5-4 and TRBJ2-2, the complete variable domain is ETGVTQSPTHLIKTRGQQVTLRCSSQSGHNTVSWYQQALGQGPQFIFQYYREEENGRGNFPPRFSGLQFPNYSSELNVNALELDDSALYLCASSLRGANTGELFFGEGSRLTVL.

This clone was observed once. This chain uses TRBV5-6 with TRBJ1-6, with TRBD1 matching over 8 bases. The CDR3 consists of 16 residues. V was pared by 0 bases and J by 9 bases, with 8 bases of the junction left unmatched. Germline values: CDR1 SGHDT, CDR2 YYEEEE. In DNA, the CDR3 is TGTGCCAGCAGCTTGGCGTCCAGGGGGCCCGGTTCACCCCTCCACTTT. Translation gives CASSLASRGPGSPLHF.

This chain connects TRBV11-2 to TRBJ2-7; 9 bases line up with TRBD1. The V and J ends lost 3 bases and 5 bases, in that order; junction bases with no gene match: 11. This CDR3 has 16 residues. CDR1 SGHAT and CDR2 FQNNGV come from the germline V gene. This CDR3 reads CASSLEGQGEWNEQYF. The CDR3 bases are TGTGCCAGCAGCTTGGAGGGACAGGGAGAGTGGAACGAGCAGTACTTC.

This chain uses TRBV19 with TRBJ1-2; TRBD1 might be the D (6 bases). The V end was cut by 5 bases, the J end by 1 base, with 11 bases between. CDR3 length: 14 amino acids. CDR1 and CDR2 (germline): LNHDA, SQIVND (reference sequence). DNA for the CDR3: TGTGCCAGTAGTTCGACAGGCGGTAACTATGGCTACACCTTC. Protein product: CASSSTGGNYGYTF.

The chain carries TRBV6-4 and TRBJ1-3, with D uncertain. V lost 10 bases to trimming and J lost 4 bases, with 17 bases between them. This CDR3 has 14 amino acids. Germline V gene sequence: CDR1 MRHNA, CDR2 SNTAGT. For the CDR3, the DNA is TGTGCCACTCCCCGGGGTAGGTTGGGAAACACCATATATTTT. This encodes CATPRGRLGNTIYF.

This clone appeared once. The rearrangement uses TRBV11-2 and TRBJ1-1, with TRBD1 matching 8 bases. From germline, CDR1 is SGHAT and CDR2 FQNNGV. V shed 5 bases, J shed 4 bases, and the junction held 6 bases outside the gene matches. The CDR3 length is 14 residues. CDR3 sequence reads: CASSETGEGTEAFF. Written as DNA, the CDR3 is TGTGCCAGCAGCGAGACAGGGGAGGGCACTGAAGCTTTCTTT.

The rearrangement joins TRBV2 to TRBJ1-6, with D possibly TRBD1 on 6 matching bases. The CDR3 is 13 residues long. V was shortened by 8 bases and J by 6 bases, with 11 bases between the two germline ends. The germline gives CDR1 SNHLY, CDR2 FYNNEI. This CDR3 reads CASHRDTNSPLHF. CDR3 in DNA: TGTGCCAGCCACCGGGACACTAATTCACCCCTCCACTTT.

The CDR3 loop is CASSLSSQGIEGSGNTIYF. CDR3 in DNA: TGTGCCAGCAGTTTATCTTCTCAGGGGATTGAGGGCTCTGGAAACACCATATATTTT. The gene calls are TRBV28 and TRBJ1-3; D may be TRBD1 (6 bases). V dropped 1 base and J dropped 0 bases, with 19 bases sitting between them. The germline V gene has CDR1 MDHEN and CDR2 SYDVKM. The CDR3 has 19 residues. Variable domain in full (rest from reference TRBV28 and TRBJ1-3): DVKVTQSSRYLVKRTGEKVFLECVQDMDHENMFWYRQDPGLGLRLIYFSYDVKMKEKGDIPEGYSVSREKKERFSLILESASTNQTSMYLCASSLSSQGIEGSGNTIYFGEGSWLTVV.

The CDR3 region has the DNA TGTGCCAGCAGCCAAGAAGTTGCGGGGCGTAGGGATGGAGAGCAGTACTTC. As protein: CASSQEVAGRRDGEQYF. V gene TRBV3-1 (or the pseudogene TRBV3-2) combines with J gene TRBJ2-7; D is possibly TRBD2 (6 bases). V was clipped by 0 bases and J by 7 bases, with 22 bases between them. This CDR3 is 17 amino acids long. Germline V gene sequence: CDR1 LGHDT, CDR2 YNNKEL (reference sequence).

V gene TRBV30 combines with J gene TRBJ1-1, with TRBD1 identical over 10 bases. CDR3 size: 15 residues. The V segment lost 5 bases and the J segment 6 bases; nucleotides outside the gene matches: 12. The germline gives CDR1 GTSNPN, CDR2 SVGIG (reference sequence). The CDR3 loop is CAWHTPRDRGPEAFF. CDR3 DNA sequence: TGTGCCTGGCACACACCCCGGGACAGGGGCCCTGAAGCTTTCTTT.

The chain is built from TRBV13 and TRBJ2-4, with 10 bases fitting TRBD1. Germline values: CDR1 PRHDT, CDR2 FYEKMQ (reference sequence). V shed 5 bases, J shed 8 bases, and the junction held 12 bases outside the gene matches. This CDR3 comprises 16 residues. For the CDR3, the DNA is TGTGCCAGCAGCAGCCGACAGGGGGCGGCACTGGACATTCAGTACTTC. Amino acid sequence: CASSSRQGAALDIQYF.

V is TRBV7-2 and J is TRBJ1-2; D gene ambiguous. The CDR3 runs to 14 residues. Germline values: CDR1 SGHTA, CDR2 FQGNSA. Between the trimmed V and J ends, which lost 2 bases and 5 bases, there was a span of 12 bases. The CDR3, as DNA: TGTGCCAGCAGCTTACTAGGGAGTAGGTATGGCTACACCTTC. This translates into CASSLLGSRYGYTF. Supplemented by reference TRBV7-2 and TRBJ1-2, the full variable domain reads GAGVSQSPSNKVTEKGKDVELRCDPISGHTALYWYRQSLGQGLEFLIYFQGNSAPDKSGLPSDRFSAERTGGSVSTLTIQRTQQEDSAVYLCASSLLGSRYGYTFGSGTRLTVV.

This clone showed up just once. The chain recombines TRBV5-6 with TRBJ1-5, with D possibly being TRBD1 (6 bases). Per the germline V gene, CDR1 is SGHDT and CDR2 is YYEEEE. CDR3 length: 15 residues. The V and J ends lost 0 bases and 2 bases respectively, with 9 bases between them. The chain's CDR3 is CASSLGQAGNQPQHF. The CDR3 bases are TGTGCCAGCAGCTTGGGACAGGCAGGCAATCAGCCCCAGCATTTT.

The J gene is TRBJ1-5, the V gene TRBV30; TRBD1 is a possible D gene (6 bases). Germline assignment: CDR1 GTSNPN and CDR2 SVGIG (reference sequence). There are 14 residues in the CDR3. Trimming cost V 0 bases and J 7 bases, with 13 bases left between them. This CDR3 is CAWSVPQGQQPQHF. The CDR3 region has the DNA TGTGCCTGGAGTGTACCTCAGGGACAACAGCCCCAGCATTTT.

The chain uses TRBV11-2 and TRBJ2-5, with 8 positions matching TRBD2. Germline V gene sequence: CDR1 SGHAT, CDR2 FQNNGV. The CDR3 sequence is 15 residues long. Trimming cost V 5 bases and J 3 bases; bases outside gene matches: 8. The CDR3, as DNA: TGTGCCAGCAGCACTCAAGCGGGGGAAGAAGAGACCCAGTACTTC. This codes for CASSTQAGEEETQYF. The full variable domain, completed using reference TRBV11-2 and TRBJ2-5, is EAGVAQSPRYKIIEKRQSVAFWCNPISGHATLYWYQQILGQGPKLLIQFQNNGVVDDSQLPKDRFSAERLKGVDSTLKIQPAKLEDSAVYLCASSTQAGEEETQYFGPGTRLLVL.

This clone has only one observation. V is TRBV27 and J is TRBJ1-1, with TRBD1 identical over 7 bases. V lost 6 bases, J lost 2 bases, and 6 bases stayed unmatched. The CDR3 has 14 amino acids. CDR1 and CDR2 from the germline V gene are MNHEY and SMNVEV (reference sequence). DNA for the CDR3: TGTGCCAGCAGACAAGGGACAGAAAACACTGAAGCTTTCTTT. It translates to CASRQGTENTEAFF.

Turning to this clone: This sample includes further DNA sequences coding for the same CDR3. J is TRBJ1-1 and V is TRBV5-1; D possibly corresponds to TRBD1 (5 bases). Germline CDR1 SGHRS, CDR2 YFSETQ. This CDR3 has 13 amino acids. Trimming removed 1 base from V and 1 base from J, with 5 bases in between. CDR3 nucleotide sequence: TGCGCCAGCAGCTTGCAGGGGAACACTGAAGCTTTCTTT. Its protein is CASSLQGNTEAFF.

The DNA for the CDR3 is TGTGCCAGCAGCCCGCCCGGGGGGAACACTGAAGCTTTCTTT. It translates to CASSPPGGNTEAFF. This chain connects TRBV7-6 to TRBJ1-1; maybe TRBD1 (5 bases). Germline values: CDR1 SGHVS, CDR2 FNYEAQ. V dropped 5 bases and J dropped 1 base, with 11 bases sitting between them. CDR3 length: 14 residues.

The chain links TRBV11-2 to TRBJ1-6; 8 bases agree with TRBD1. With V trimmed by 5 bases and J by 6 bases, 3 bases remained unmatched. Germline values: CDR1 SGHAT, CDR2 FQNNGV. The CDR3 is 14 residues long. CDR3 sequence: CASSPGQGNSPLHF. In nucleotides, the CDR3 is TGTGCCAGCAGCCCCGGACAGGGTAATTCACCCCTCCACTTT.

The chain recombines TRBV4-1 with TRBJ2-7, with a weak D call TRBD1 (5 bases). The CDR3 covers 16 residues. CDR1 and CDR2 (germline): MGHRA, YSYEKL. V lost 4 bases, J lost 1 base, and 17 bases lay in between. The CDR3 reads CASSPASGMVSYEQYF. The CDR3 coding sequence is TGCGCCAGCAGCCCGGCATCAGGGATGGTGTCCTACGAGCAGTACTTC.

The V gene is TRBV7-9, the J gene TRBJ1-2; a weak D match, TRBD1 (6 bases). Germline V gene data show CDR1 as SEHNR and CDR2 as FQNEAQ (reference sequence). The CDR3 contains 14 residues. Trimming pared 4 bases from V and 6 bases from J, leaving 15 bases between. The CDR3 loop reads CASSSSGGGDGYTF. The DNA for the CDR3 is TGTGCCAGCAGCTCCTCCGGAGGGGGGGATGGCTACACCTTC.

The CDR3: CASSLGAGNQETQYF. The CDR3 nucleotides read TGCGCCAGCAGCTTGGGGGCGGGGAACCAAGAGACCCAGTACTTC. The genes are TRBV5-1 and TRBJ2-5; the D gene is possibly TRBD2 (6 bases). Germline V gives CDR1 SGHRS, CDR2 YFSETQ. The CDR3 contains 15 residues. The V end lost 0 bases, the J end lost 0 bases, and 9 bases lay between the germline ends.

This clone has only a few counts. V is TRBV2 and J is TRBJ2-5, with 10 nucleotides matching TRBD2. Germline V lookup: CDR1 SNHLY, CDR2 FYNNEI. The CDR3 consists of 15 residues. V lost 3 bases to trimming and J lost 5 bases; unmatched junction nucleotides: 6. The DNA for the CDR3 is TGTGCCAGCAGTGAGCAGCGGGGGGGCCAGGAGACCCAGTACTTC. Its translation is CASSEQRGGQETQYF.

This clone has a handful of counts. This chain connects TRBV4-1 to TRBJ2-7; possibly TRBD2 for D (5 bases). Germline CDR1 and CDR2: MGHRA and YSYEKL. This CDR3 comprises 15 residues. The V end was cut by 0 bases, the J end by 7 bases, with 16 bases between. DNA of the CDR3: TGCGCCAGCAGCCAAGATCTAGCTGCCCTGAGGGAGCAGTACTTC. It encodes CASSQDLAALREQYF.

This chain uses TRBV6-6 with TRBJ1-2; TRBD1 is a possible D gene (6 bases). V dropped 4 bases and J dropped 3 bases, with 9 bases sitting between them. This CDR3 spans 13 amino acids. Germline CDR1 MNHNY, CDR2 SVGAGI (reference sequence). The DNA for the CDR3 is TGTGCCAGCAGTTCGGCAGGGGACTATGGCTACACCTTC. Translated: CASSSAGDYGYTF.

The chain combines TRBV12-3 or TRBV12-4 with TRBJ1-1, with D hard to call. This CDR3 has 13 amino acids. V lost 1 base to trimming and J lost 5 bases, with 8 bases between them. The CDR3 DNA follows: TGTGCCAGCAGTTTAGATCGGGATACTGAAGCTTTCTTT. It encodes CASSLDRDTEAFF.

This rearrangement joins TRBV12-3 or TRBV12-4 to TRBJ2-7, with 9 positions matching TRBD1. Trimming cost V 6 bases and J 7 bases; bases outside gene matches: 7. This CDR3 is 13 amino acids long. The CDR3 is CASSLQGAGEQYF. The CDR3 DNA reads as TGTGCCAGCAGCTTACAGGGGGCCGGGGAGCAGTACTTC.

The chain has TRBV11-2 and TRBJ2-7; 8 bases fit TRBD1. Germline values: CDR1 SGHAT, CDR2 FQNNGV. The CDR3 covers 15 residues. Trimming cost V 4 bases and J 1 base; bases outside gene matches: 6. The DNA for the CDR3 is TGTGCCAGCAGCTCCACAGGGGGTGATTCCTACGAGCAGTACTTC. This gives the protein CASSSTGGDSYEQYF.

The chain links TRBV9 to TRBJ2-3, with a weak D call TRBD2 (6 bases). Per germline, CDR1 SGDLS and CDR2 YYNGEE. Deletions cut 0 bases from V and 6 bases from J, with 17 bases between. The CDR3 sequence is 16 residues long. The CDR3 protein is CASSVESGWALDTQYF. CDR3 nucleotide sequence: TGTGCCAGCAGCGTAGAAAGCGGGTGGGCCTTGGATACGCAGTATTTT.

The chain recombines TRBV5-6 with TRBJ1-5; TRBD1 might be the D (5 bases). The V end was cut by 0 bases, the J end by 0 bases, with 13 bases between. This CDR3 is 17 amino acids long. Germline V gives CDR1 SGHDT, CDR2 YYEEEE. The CDR3: CASSLAWGGGSNQPQHF. CDR3 DNA: TGTGCCAGCAGCTTGGCTTGGGGGGGAGGTAGCAATCAGCCCCAGCATTTT.